The source of this TCR beta chain is a study of blood T cells in healthy people across ages. About the research overall: Every two T cells gave about one barcoded beta molecule via template switching. Broader study findings: The study found more naive CD4+ cells and higher diversity in long-lived than aged donors. In these data, TCR beta diversity tracked strongly with naive T cell percentage.

This clonotype was counted between two and nine times. The antigen remains unidentified. This CDR3 has 14 amino acids. Per the germline V gene, CDR1 is SGHRS and CDR2 is YFSETQ. V gave up 2 bases and J gave up 7 bases, with 15 bases separating them. Sample-barcoded 5' priming and a J-beta primer mix drove a second PCR of 7 to 11 cycles. A template-switch adaptor with 12 random nucleotides tagged each cDNA molecule. TCRdb fed the 5' RACE reads into MiXCR, producing one record per CDR3 protein. The sample lists approximately 880,000 distinct CDR3 sequences; about 48% were seen once. The clonotype originates from a man aged 25 to 40 in good health. V is TRBV5-1 and J is TRBJ1-2; D possibly corresponds to TRBD1 (6 bases). The specimen sequenced was blood. The CDR3 DNA reads TGCGCCAGCAGCTTTGGGTACGGGGGGCCTGGCTACACCTTC. Translation: CASSFGYGGPGYTF.